This record concerns one T cell receptor (beta chain) sequence. A much more abundant neighbour one base away suggests this may be a read error. This CDR3 comprises 19 residues. This sample is drawn from a study of T-cell reconstitution after alpha-beta-depleted transplantation in children. The library targeted TCRbeta and was prepared with unique molecular identifiers. TCRdb re-called the PCR reads with MiXCR, one entry per CDR3 protein. The repertoire holds 70,000 to 95,000 distinct CDR3 sequences, less than 15% seen once, with about 15% in the top ten. The sequencing used PBMCs from the stem cell graft donor, collected from the stem cell graft. The rearrangement joins TRBV12-3 or TRBV12-4 to TRBJ1-6; possibly TRBD1 for D (5 bases). This receptor was taken from a human donor who donated a stem cell graft to a child with inherited bone marrow failure. CDR3 amino acids: CARSLRWGVSGAYNSPLHF. CDR3 in DNA: TGTGCCCGCAGTTTACGATGGGGGGTAAGTGGAGCCTATAATTCACCCCTCCACTTT.